Reported below is one T cell receptor beta chain. Its specific antigen is unknown. There are no base qualities to consult, and no much larger clone falls within one base. CDR1 is given as DFQATT and CDR2 as SNEGSKA, both from the germline V gene (reference sequence). After removal of 0 bases from V and 4 bases from J, the junction retains 5 bases not matched to a gene. Inclusive of the bounding cysteine and phenylalanine, the CDR3 is 15 residues long. Left in the record is the CDR3 DNA by itself, 45 bases read in frame from the first base. This sample is drawn from a study of CD8 T cells in ankylosing spondylitis listed by TCRdb under 2017. Broadly, across the study: The study profiled T cell receptor beta repertoires in healthy donors and ankylosing spondylitis patients to find disease-linked TCR variants. The full study cohort was made up of about 24 ankylosing spondylitis patients and 108 healthy donors. Samples of peripheral blood were taken, and for ankylosing spondylitis patients, synovial fluid was collected as well. What the research found in general, with its limitations: According to the report, matched synovial fluid samples from ankylosing spondylitis patients were significantly enriched for the disease-linked clones. Blood from ankylosing spondylitis patients appeared to be characterized by a TCR beta motif made up of under 10 highly homologous amino acid variants. Some TCR beta motif variants had previously been reported in synovial fluid and blood of reactive arthritis patients, which suggested common disease-initiation mechanisms. A CD8+ phenotype was shown by the disease-linked clones, which were found at relatively low frequencies in peripheral blood.

Synovial fluid samples were matched to blood samples from the same ankylosing spondylitis patients. For sequencing, an Illumina HiSeq 2500 was employed. TCR beta libraries were prepared by quantitative 5'-RACE with molecular barcodes. The original pipeline was this. To identify disease-linked TCR variants, a new computational method was used, one built on a probabilistic model of VDJ rearrangement. The public reads were reprocessed in TCRdb via fastp at Q25 and MiXCR, keeping in-frame beta chains. For every CDR3 protein sequence, its rows merge into one entry that carries the most common genes and DNA. V and J calls and clone size were set by TCRdb, not the authors. Within this sample are 100,000 or so distinct CDR3 sequences, with less than 25% of them counted one time only. The biggest ten clones account for about 12% of the sample.

This sequence uses TRBV20-1 and TRBJ2-7; TRBD2 aligns with 11 central bases. Sequencing was performed on synovial fluid, either unsorted or a sorted T cell fraction (not recorded which). The TCR sequence derives from a male donor with ankylosing spondylitis. The DNA sequence is given as TGCAGTGCTAGAGATCCGTCTAGCGGGAGGTACGAGCAGTACTTC. Translated, this gives CSARDPSSGRYEQYF.